This T cell receptor (beta chain) appears in the sequencing data of a study of cytomegalovirus exposure and HLA in healthy donors. At the level of the study: About 80 million unique TCRs from HLA-typed donors were held in an early data release. Study findings and constraints: Associated with HLA alleles at 0.05 false discovery rate in a later analysis were about 17,000 TCR beta sequences.

As to this clone: Antigen specificity is unknown.

PCR employed 60 Vbeta and 13 Jbeta primers. The repertoire was sequenced with immunoSEQ multiplex PCR; TCRdb's copy has only in-frame clones and lacks some. The table shows 100,000 or so clones, with roughly 78% occurring only once. V lost 8 bases, J lost 0 bases, and 12 bases lay in between. CDR1 and CDR2 (germline): SNHLY, FYNNEI. The CDR3 totals 14 residues. This receptor was identified in a man aged 30 to 45 in good health and CMV-seronegative. The chain carries TRBV2 and TRBJ2-3, with D possibly matching TRBD2 (6 bases). The sequenced sample was PBMCs. The chain's CDR3 is CASSRGKSTDTQYF. The DNA of the CDR3 is TGTGCCAGCTCCCGGGGGAAGAGCACAGATACGCAGTATTTT.